Reported below is one T cell receptor beta chain. This receptor's antigen is unknown. Base qualities are not recorded, but no much larger clone differs from it by a single base. Reading the germline V gene (reference sequence) gives CDR1 LNHDA and CDR2 SQIVND. The CDR3 holds 16 amino acids from the cysteine to the phenylalanine. The retained sequence is limited to the CDR3, 48 bases, with the frame set at the first base. At the junction V is shortened by 9 bases and J by 4 bases, with 24 bases in between. The intended sense of this specimen's time point label: about 28 days (+/-7) after the second vaccine dose. AZD1222 recipients with second doses at about 4 weeks or about 12 weeks were pooled, because spike-specific TCR depth and breadth did not differ between schedules. Vaccinee samples were obtained from the UK trials COV001 and COV002, which included a single-blind randomized controlled phase 2/3 trial of AZD1222 (ChAdOx1 nCoV-19) in healthy adults. Trial participant PBMC samples were collected at day 0 and day 28 after the second dose for TCRbeta chain sequencing.

The CDR3 regions of human TCRbeta chains were analyzed by immunosequencing. Per the original workflow: Repertoire TCRs were matched against a reference library of SARS-CoV-2-specific TCRs generated with the MIRA antigen-specificity platform. Breadth was defined as the fraction of unique TCRs that were SARS-CoV-2-associated. Depth was defined as the fraction of total T cells that were SARS-CoV-2-associated. Using the MIRA data, each spike-specific TCR was assigned both to the spike region to which the TCR was reactive and to a CD4 or CD8 class. Log10-transformed breadth and depth values were compared by one-way ANOVA with Sidak's multiple comparisons tests. TCRdb limited this immuneACCESS table to in-frame rearrangements with V and J called. A share of clones is missing; checked studies link under half to unresolved V genes, and the rest is unexplained. Clone size and V and J calls were adopted from that table, with D and trimming inferred from the DNA. The sample yields 150,000 or so clones; less than 95% were counted once. The top ten clonotypes cover about 6% of the sample.

The data derive from a study of T cell responses to AZD1222 COVID-19 vaccine (dated by TCRdb to the early 2020s). Some background on the complete study: TCR sequencing covered roughly 230 trial participants: approximately 200 given two doses of AZD1222 and 26 given two doses of MenACWY control vaccine. Trial participants were enrolled by age into subgroups of 18-55, 56-69 and 70-plus years, and roughly 160, 29 and 62 TCR-sequenced participants, respectively, were included in these subgroups. The paper's findings and limits, for the study overall: In the small 56-69-year group, the increase in depth fell short of significance, most likely because of low power. Reportedly, close to half of the unique spike-specific TCRs recognized epitopes lying outside the regions that are mutated in the B.1.351 and B.1.1.7 variants. Conclusions about previously exposed vaccinees are limited, since just six AZD1222 recipients were seropositive for SARS-CoV-2 at baseline. The whole spike protein was spanned by vaccine-associated CD4 TCRs, and dominant responses were seen in regions 160-218 and 743-854. Most participants were white British and females outnumbered males, and the authors suggested that clonal diversity may have been underestimated. A significant rise in spike-specific TCR breadth and depth was observed after two AZD1222 doses relative to day 0 and relative to MenACWY recipients. Because no day 14 peak-response samples were available, the repertoires could be characterized only after the peak T cell response.

The source is an adult who received the AZD1222 COVID-19 vaccine. The starting material was peripheral blood, obtained 28 days after the second AZD1222 dose. Here the chain combines TRBV19 and TRBJ2-5; the D region is possibly TRBD1 or TRBD2, each matching across 6 bases. In nucleotide form, the sequence is TGTGCCAGCAGTTCTCCGGGGGCTGTTAGGGGAGAGACCCAGTACTTC. This yields the protein CASSSPGAVRGETQYF.